This T cell receptor (beta chain) was sequenced for a study of a mutant IDH1 vaccine in newly diagnosed glioma. Background on the study: The patients received vaccinations eight times, in weeks 1, 3, 5, 7, 11, 15, 19 and 23. Those enrolled had earlier been treated with radiotherapy, temozolomide, or both, mostly both.

The CDR3 is 13 residues long. Trimming pared 2 bases from V and 0 bases from J, leaving 4 bases between. Germline V gene sequence: CDR1 MDHEN, CDR2 SYDVKM. In the case of this clone: The antigen remains undetermined. In the same sample, other DNA sequences code for this CDR3.

Sample time point: week 5, during vaccination. It was 300 ug of mutant IDH1 20-mer peptide that made up each vaccine dose, given with topical imiquimod. Donors had new WHO grade 3 or 4 IDH1-mutant, ATRX-lost astrocytomas. Produced via immunoSEQ multiplex PCR; TCRdb's table is partial and in-frame only. The profile shows some 29,000 clones, 87% of them singletons. The rearrangement uses TRBV28 and TRBJ1-1, with D uncertain. This specimen was peripheral blood mononuclear cells (PBMCs), taken from a glioma patient whose treatment included an IDH1 peptide vaccine. This TCR was sampled from a woman aged 35 to 49 with glioma. Some clones in this sample may be carry-over from other donors' samples. CDR3 protein: CASSLHLNTEAFF. The CDR3 DNA is TGTGCCAGCAGTTTACACCTGAACACTGAAGCTTTCTTT. Looking up the rest from reference TRBV28 and TRBJ1-1 gives the full variable domain: DVKVTQSSRYLVKRTGEKVFLECVQDMDHENMFWYRQDPGLGLRLIYFSYDVKMKEKGDIPEGYSVSREKKERFSLILESASTNQTSMYLCASSLHLNTEAFFGQGTRLTVV.